This T cell receptor (beta chain) was recorded in a study of T-cell memory formation after mild COVID-19. Study-level points and caveats: A second wave of clones peaked on day 37, and their SARS-CoV-2 specificity went unconfirmed.

In germline, CDR1 is MNHEY, CDR2 SMNVEV (reference sequence). V shed 5 bases and J 5 bases; nucleotides not matched to a gene: 9. There are 17 residues in the CDR3. About this clonotype itself: As yet, its antigen is unknown.

Each CDR3 protein is one row after TCRdb ran MiXCR on the 5' RACE reads. In the table there are over 35,000 distinct CDR3 sequences, 9.5% of which are singletons. This chain links TRBV27 with TRBJ2-2; TRBD2 matches 12 bases. This receptor was identified in an adult woman who had mild COVID-19 (a few samples of this study predate the infection). Cell type and time point are not known. The sample was PBMCs or a T cell subset sorted from them (not recorded which). Here the CDR3 DNA reads TGTGCCAGCAGTGCACTAGCGGGAGGCAGGTGGACCGGGGAGCTGTTTTTT. Its protein product is CASSALAGGRWTGELFF.